Listed here is a single TCR beta chain. This sample stems from a study of T cells in Graves' hyperthyroidism and ophthalmopathy. Graves' hyperthyroidism was deemed stable given no ophthalmopathy progression within 18 months. V lost 5 bases and J 9 bases, leaving 20 bases between the germline ends. Germline V gene sequence: CDR1 LNHNV, CDR2 YYDKDF (reference sequence). CDR3 length equals 16 residues. Amplification of TCR beta CDR3 regions used RNA as the template. HTBI primers drove first-round RT-PCR of the TCR CDR3. TCRdb called the multiplex PCR reads again in MiXCR, with one record for every CDR3 protein. The sample records 560,000 or so distinct CDR3 sequences, under 60% being singletons.

The sequencing input was peripheral blood or thyroid tissue (not recorded which). The TCR was taken from a woman aged 18-29 years with Graves' hyperthyroidism. V gene TRBV15 combines with J gene TRBJ1-6; D may be TRBD1 (5 bases). The CDR3 reads CATSGHGRSGGSPLHF. DNA of the CDR3: TGTGCCACCAGCGGACACGGACGCTCTGGGGGTTCACCCCTCCACTTT.